Below, one TCR beta chain is given with its context. TCRdb's copy holds only in-frame clones and misses some; the assay was immunoSEQ multiplex PCR. The sample contains over 250,000 clones, 65% to 90% of which appear only once. This sample was included in a study of cytomegalovirus exposure and HLA in healthy donors. The CDR3 spans 16 residues. The germline gives CDR1 LNHDA, CDR2 SQIVND (reference sequence). The V and J ends lost 3 bases and 4 bases, in that order; junction bases with no gene match: 3. What was sequenced was PBMCs. The chain joins TRBV19 to TRBJ2-2, with 12 bases aligning to TRBD1. This sequence originates from a woman younger than 35 in good health and CMV-seronegative. CDR3 sequence: CASSMGQGAGTGELFF. The CDR3 DNA reads as TGTGCCAGTAGTATGGGACAGGGGGCCGGCACCGGGGAGCTGTTTTTT.